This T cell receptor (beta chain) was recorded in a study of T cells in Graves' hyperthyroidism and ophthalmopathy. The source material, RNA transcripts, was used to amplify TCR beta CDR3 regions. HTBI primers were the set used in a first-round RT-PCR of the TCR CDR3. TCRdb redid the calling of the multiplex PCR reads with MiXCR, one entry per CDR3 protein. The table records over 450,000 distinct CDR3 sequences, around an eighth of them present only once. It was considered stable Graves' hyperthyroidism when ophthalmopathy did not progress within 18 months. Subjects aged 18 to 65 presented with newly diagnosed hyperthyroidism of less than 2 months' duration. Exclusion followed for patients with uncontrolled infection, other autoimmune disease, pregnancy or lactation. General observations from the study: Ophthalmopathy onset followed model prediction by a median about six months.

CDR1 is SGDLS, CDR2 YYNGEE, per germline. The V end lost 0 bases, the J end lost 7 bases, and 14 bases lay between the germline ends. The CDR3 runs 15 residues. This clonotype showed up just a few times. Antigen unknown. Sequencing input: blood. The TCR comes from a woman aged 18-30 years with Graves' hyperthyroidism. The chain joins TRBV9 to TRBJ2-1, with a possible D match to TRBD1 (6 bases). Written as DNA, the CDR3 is TGTGCCAGCAGCGTAGACCCGCGAGGGGGTAATGAGCAGTTCTTC. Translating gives CASSVDPRGGNEQFF.